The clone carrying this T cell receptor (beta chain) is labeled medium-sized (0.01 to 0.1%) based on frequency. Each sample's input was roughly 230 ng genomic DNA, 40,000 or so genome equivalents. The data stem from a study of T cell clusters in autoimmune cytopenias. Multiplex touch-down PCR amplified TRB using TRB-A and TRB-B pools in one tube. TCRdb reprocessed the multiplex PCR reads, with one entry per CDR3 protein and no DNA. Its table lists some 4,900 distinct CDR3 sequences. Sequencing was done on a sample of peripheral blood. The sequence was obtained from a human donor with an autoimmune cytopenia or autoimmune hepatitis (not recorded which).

Here the CDR3 reads CASSLRGRPRDTQYF. The chain uses TRBV7-2 and TRBJ2-3; TCRdb names TRBD2, which stays unverified in the absence of DNA. Per germline, CDR1 SGHTA and CDR2 FQGNSA. This CDR3 is built from 15 residues. Full variable domain (rest looked up from reference TRBV7-2 and TRBJ2-3): GAGVSQSPSNKVTEKGKDVELRCDPISGHTALYWYRQSLGQGLEFLIYFQGNSAPDKSGLPSDRFSAERTGGSVSTLTIQRTQQEDSAVYLCASSLRGRPRDTQYFGPGTRLTVL.